Listed below are T cell receptor beta chains from one sample, sequenced in a study of T cells after yellow fever vaccination. TCRdb re-called the 5' RACE reads through MiXCR, storing one row per CDR3 protein. This table has nearly 550,000 distinct CDR3 sequences, roughly a fifth appearing once. This specimen was PBMCs, taken 15 days after the yellow fever booster vaccination. These TCRs come from a man aged 25 to 40 who received the YFV17D yellow fever vaccine. Each CDR3 is given with its conserved first and last residue. Each record gives: D gene, V gene, clone size, J gene, CDR3 DNA, CDR3 protein. A D gene is named only where the DNA matches it firmly. A row's size may be missing; if present it is once, few, many or a size class.

D gene: TRBD1
V gene: TRBV7-2
clone size: NA
J gene: TRBJ2-1
CDR3 DNA: TGTGCCAGCAGCTTACAAGGGGGCGAGTGGGATGAGCAGTTCTTC
CDR3 protein: CASSLQGGEWDEQFF

D gene: NA
V gene: TRBV2
clone size: NA
J gene: TRBJ2-7
CDR3 DNA: TGTGCCATCCGGGACGCCTACGAGCAGTACTTC
CDR3 protein: CAIRDAYEQYF

D gene: NA
V gene: TRBV7-9
clone size: NA
J gene: TRBJ1-2
CDR3 DNA: TGTGCCAGCAGCTTAATGTGGGGCTATGGCTACACCTTC
CDR3 protein: CASSLMWGYGYTF

D gene: NA
V gene: TRBV7-2
clone size: NA
J gene: TRBJ2-5
CDR3 DNA: TGTGCCAGCAGCAACGACAGGATCGGAAAGACCCAGTACTTC
CDR3 protein: CASSNDRIGKTQYF

D gene: TRBD2
V gene: TRBV6-2/TRBV6-3
clone size: NA
J gene: TRBJ2-7
CDR3 DNA: TGTGCCAGCAGTTACGGGGCTAGCGGGAGTTACGCCTACGAGCAGTACTTC
CDR3 protein: CASSYGASGSYAYEQYF

D gene: NA
V gene: TRBV7-2
clone size: few
J gene: TRBJ2-3
CDR3 DNA: TGTGCCAGCAGCTTAGTTGGGACAACTATCACAGATACGCAGTATTTT
CDR3 protein: CASSLVGTTITDTQYF

D gene: NA
V gene: TRBV15
clone size: few
J gene: TRBJ2-1
CDR3 DNA: TGTGCCACCAGCAGAGATGGAACCAAAAATGAGCAGTTCTTC
CDR3 protein: CATSRDGTKNEQFF

D gene: NA
V gene: TRBV6-2/TRBV6-3
clone size: NA
J gene: TRBJ2-1
CDR3 DNA: TGTGCCAGCAGTAGCGGGTGGGGGAGCTCCTACAATGAGCAGTTCTTC
CDR3 protein: CASSSGWGSSYNEQFF

D gene: TRBD2
V gene: TRBV28
clone size: many
J gene: TRBJ2-5
CDR3 DNA: TGTGCCAGCAGTTATAGCGGGAGTCTGCAGACCCAGTACTTC
CDR3 protein: CASSYSGSLQTQYF

D gene: NA
V gene: TRBV3-1
clone size: NA
J gene: TRBJ2-7
CDR3 DNA: TGTGCCAGCAGCCAATGGGGCCCCGAGCCCTACGAGCAGTACTTC
CDR3 protein: CASSQWGPEPYEQYF

D gene: NA
V gene: TRBV6-2/TRBV6-3
clone size: NA
J gene: TRBJ2-1
CDR3 DNA: TGTGCCAGCACCACAGGGCGTTCCGGTGAGCAGTTCTTC
CDR3 protein: CASTTGRSGEQFF

D gene: TRBD2
V gene: TRBV7-7
clone size: few
J gene: TRBJ2-5
CDR3 DNA: TGTGCTAGCAGCTCTAGCGGGAGGGGGGGATCGGAGACCCAGTACTTC
CDR3 protein: CASSSSGRGGSETQYF

D gene: NA
V gene: TRBV7-2
clone size: few
J gene: TRBJ2-1
CDR3 DNA: TGTGCCAGCAGCTTCTACCCCAATGAGCAGTTCTTC
CDR3 protein: CASSFYPNEQFF

D gene: NA
V gene: TRBV12-3/TRBV12-4
clone size: few
J gene: TRBJ2-5
CDR3 DNA: TGTGCCAGCAGTACTAGGATAGAGACCCAGTACTTC
CDR3 protein: CASSTRIETQYF

D gene: TRBD1
V gene: TRBV9
clone size: NA
J gene: TRBJ2-1
CDR3 DNA: TGTGCCAGCAGCGTAGCGGGACAGGGGGCCGGTGAGCAGTTCTTC
CDR3 protein: CASSVAGQGAGEQFF